This entry is about one T cell receptor beta chain. V was trimmed by 5 bases and J by 0 bases, leaving 11 bases between them. Germline lookup yields CDR1 SGHVS and CDR2 FNYEAQ. The length of the CDR3 is 14 residues. This entry belongs to a study of sequential checkpoint blockade in melanoma. Study background: Both treatment sequences were followed by maintenance nivolumab.

Treatment meaning: randomized to nivolumab then ipilimumab (arm A) or the reverse (arm B). Patients had received no earlier DNA-damaging chemotherapy. Sorted cells were live CD3+CD8+, lacking CD19 and CD56, from PBMCs. Measured with immunoSEQ multiplex PCR; TCRdb has only the in-frame clones, and not every one. The repertoire holds under 25,000 clones, with more than 70% as singletons. The gene calls are TRBV7-6 and TRBJ2-7, with D tentatively TRBD1 (6 bases). This specimen consisted of CD8+ T cells sorted from blood (inferred from file names), obtained from a patient given nivolumab and ipilimumab in sequence. The sequence was obtained from a human donor with melanoma. The CDR3 sequence is CASSPQGGSYEQYF. Here the CDR3 DNA reads TGTGCCAGCAGCCCTCAAGGGGGCTCCTACGAGCAGTACTTC.